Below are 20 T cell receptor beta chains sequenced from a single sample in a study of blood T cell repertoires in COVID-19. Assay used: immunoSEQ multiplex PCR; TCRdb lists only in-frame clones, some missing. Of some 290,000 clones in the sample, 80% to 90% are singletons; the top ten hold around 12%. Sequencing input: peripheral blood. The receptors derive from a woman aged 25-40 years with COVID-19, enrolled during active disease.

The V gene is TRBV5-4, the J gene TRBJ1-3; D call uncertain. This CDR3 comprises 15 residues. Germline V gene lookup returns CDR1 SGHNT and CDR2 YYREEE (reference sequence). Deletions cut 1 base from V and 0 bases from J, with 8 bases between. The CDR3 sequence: CASSLRGRSGNTIYF. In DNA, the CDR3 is TGTGCCAGCAGCTTGCGCGGGCGCTCTGGAAACACCATATATTTT.

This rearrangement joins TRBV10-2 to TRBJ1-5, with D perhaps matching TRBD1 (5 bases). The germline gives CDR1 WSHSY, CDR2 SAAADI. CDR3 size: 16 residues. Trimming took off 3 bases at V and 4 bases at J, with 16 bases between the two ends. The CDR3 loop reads CASSDLKGAVNQPQHF. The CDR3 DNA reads TGCGCCAGCAGTGACCTCAAAGGGGCCGTTAATCAGCCCCAGCATTTT.

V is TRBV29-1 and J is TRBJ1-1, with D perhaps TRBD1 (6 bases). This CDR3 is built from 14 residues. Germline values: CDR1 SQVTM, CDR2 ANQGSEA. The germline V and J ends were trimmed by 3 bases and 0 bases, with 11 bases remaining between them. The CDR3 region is CSVEFGQMNTEAFF. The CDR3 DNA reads TGCAGCGTTGAGTTCGGACAGATGAACACTGAAGCTTTCTTT.

The CDR3 DNA is TGTGCCAGCAACGTCAACACCTTAACTGGAAACACCATATATTTT. This translates into CASNVNTLTGNTIYF. The chain uses TRBV5-5 and TRBJ1-3; unclear D gene. Trimming took off 6 bases at V and 2 bases at J, with 15 bases between the two ends. The CDR3 totals 15 residues. Germline-derived CDR1 and CDR2 are SGHKS and YYEKEE (reference sequence).

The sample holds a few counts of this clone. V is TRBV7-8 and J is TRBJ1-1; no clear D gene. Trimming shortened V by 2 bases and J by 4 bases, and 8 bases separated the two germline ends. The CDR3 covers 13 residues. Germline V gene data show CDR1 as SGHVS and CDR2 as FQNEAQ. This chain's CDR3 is CASSLRQATEAFF. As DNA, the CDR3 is TGTGCCAGCAGCTTAAGGCAGGCCACTGAAGCTTTCTTT.

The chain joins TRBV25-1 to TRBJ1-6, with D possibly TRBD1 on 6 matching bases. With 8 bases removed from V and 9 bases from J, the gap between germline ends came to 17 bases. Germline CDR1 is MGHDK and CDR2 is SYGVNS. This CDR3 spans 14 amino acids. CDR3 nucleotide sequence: TGTGCCAGCGGCCTTCCGACAGGCTCTTCACCCCTCCACTTT. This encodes CASGLPTGSSPLHF.

This CDR3 reads CAWSVGDLSNQPQHF. The CDR3 DNA sequence: TGTGCCTGGAGTGTAGGGGACTTGAGCAATCAGCCCCAGCATTTT. The genes are TRBV30 and TRBJ1-5, with D possibly TRBD1 on 5 matching bases. The CDR3 sequence is 15 residues long. The ends were cut back, 0 bases at V and 1 base at J, with 10 bases in the middle. Germline lookup yields CDR1 GTSNPN and CDR2 SVGIG (reference sequence).

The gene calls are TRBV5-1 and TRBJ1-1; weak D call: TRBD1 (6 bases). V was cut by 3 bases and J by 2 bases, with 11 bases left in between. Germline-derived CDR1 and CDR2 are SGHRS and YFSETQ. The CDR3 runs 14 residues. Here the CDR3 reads CASSWLQGNTEAFF. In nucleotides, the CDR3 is TGCGCCAGCAGCTGGTTACAGGGAAACACTGAAGCTTTCTTT.

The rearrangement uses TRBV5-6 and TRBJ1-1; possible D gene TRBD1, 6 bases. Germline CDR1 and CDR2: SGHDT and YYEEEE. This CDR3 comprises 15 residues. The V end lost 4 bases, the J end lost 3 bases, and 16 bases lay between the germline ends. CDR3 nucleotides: TGTGCCAGCAGCATCCTGACAGGCCCCTACACTGAAGCTTTCTTT. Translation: CASSILTGPYTEAFF.

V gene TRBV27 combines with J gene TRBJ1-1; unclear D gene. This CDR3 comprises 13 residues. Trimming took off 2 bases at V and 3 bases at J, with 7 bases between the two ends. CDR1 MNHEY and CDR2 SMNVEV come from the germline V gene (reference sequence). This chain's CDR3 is CASSLPGYTEAFF. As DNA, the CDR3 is TGTGCCAGCAGTTTACCCGGGTACACTGAAGCTTTCTTT.

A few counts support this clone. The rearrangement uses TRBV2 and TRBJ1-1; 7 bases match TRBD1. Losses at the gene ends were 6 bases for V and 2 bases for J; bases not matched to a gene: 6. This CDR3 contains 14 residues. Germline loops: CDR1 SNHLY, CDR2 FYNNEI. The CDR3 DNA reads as TGTGCCAGCAGGCAGAGGACAGGAAACACTGAAGCTTTCTTT. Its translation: CASRQRTGNTEAFF.

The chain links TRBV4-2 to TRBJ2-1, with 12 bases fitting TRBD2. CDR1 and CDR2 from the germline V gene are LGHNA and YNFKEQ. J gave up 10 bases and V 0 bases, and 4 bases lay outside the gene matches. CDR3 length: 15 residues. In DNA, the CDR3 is TGTGCCAGCAGCCAAGATACTAGCGGGGGGCCAGAGCAGTTCTTC. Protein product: CASSQDTSGGPEQFF.

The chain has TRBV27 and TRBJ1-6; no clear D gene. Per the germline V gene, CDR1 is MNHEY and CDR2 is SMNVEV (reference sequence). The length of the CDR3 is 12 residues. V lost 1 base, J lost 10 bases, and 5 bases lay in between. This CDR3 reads CASSLFGSPLHF. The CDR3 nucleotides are TGTGCCAGCAGTTTATTTGGCTCACCCCTCCACTTT.

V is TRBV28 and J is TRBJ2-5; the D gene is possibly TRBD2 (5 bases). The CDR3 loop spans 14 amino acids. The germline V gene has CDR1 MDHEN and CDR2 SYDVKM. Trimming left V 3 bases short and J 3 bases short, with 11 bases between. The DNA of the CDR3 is TGTGCCAGCAGTTTGGACTTAAATAAAGAGACCCAGTACTTC. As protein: CASSLDLNKETQYF. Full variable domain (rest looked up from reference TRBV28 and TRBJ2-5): DVKVTQSSRYLVKRTGEKVFLECVQDMDHENMFWYRQDPGLGLRLIYFSYDVKMKEKGDIPEGYSVSREKKERFSLILESASTNQTSMYLCASSLDLNKETQYFGPGTRLLVL.

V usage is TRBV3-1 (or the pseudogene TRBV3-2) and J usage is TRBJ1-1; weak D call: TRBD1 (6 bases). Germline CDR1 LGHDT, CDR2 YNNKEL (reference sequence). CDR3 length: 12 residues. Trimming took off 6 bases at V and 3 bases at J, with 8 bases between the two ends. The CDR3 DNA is TGTGCCAGCAGTCGGACAGACACTGAAGCTTTCTTT. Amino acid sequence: CASSRTDTEAFF.

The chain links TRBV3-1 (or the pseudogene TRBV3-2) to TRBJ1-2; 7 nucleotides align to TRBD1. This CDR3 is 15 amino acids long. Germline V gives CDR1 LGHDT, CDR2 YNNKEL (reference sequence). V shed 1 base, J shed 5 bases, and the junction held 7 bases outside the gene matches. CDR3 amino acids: CASSQVAGGWYGYTF. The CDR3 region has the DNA TGTGCCAGCAGCCAAGTAGCAGGGGGATGGTATGGCTACACCTTC.

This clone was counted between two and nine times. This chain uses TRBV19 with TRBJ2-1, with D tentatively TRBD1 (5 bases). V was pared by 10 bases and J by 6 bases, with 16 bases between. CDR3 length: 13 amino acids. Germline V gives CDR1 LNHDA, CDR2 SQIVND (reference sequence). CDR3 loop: CATFDSLGNEQFF. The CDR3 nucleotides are TGTGCCACCTTCGACAGTCTAGGCAATGAGCAGTTCTTC.

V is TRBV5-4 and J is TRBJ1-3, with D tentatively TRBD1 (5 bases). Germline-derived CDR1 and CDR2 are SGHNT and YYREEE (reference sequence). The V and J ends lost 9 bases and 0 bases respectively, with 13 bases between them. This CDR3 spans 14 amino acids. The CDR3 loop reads CAIGGLSSGNTIYF. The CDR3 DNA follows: TGTGCCATCGGGGGACTTAGCTCTGGAAACACCATATATTTT.

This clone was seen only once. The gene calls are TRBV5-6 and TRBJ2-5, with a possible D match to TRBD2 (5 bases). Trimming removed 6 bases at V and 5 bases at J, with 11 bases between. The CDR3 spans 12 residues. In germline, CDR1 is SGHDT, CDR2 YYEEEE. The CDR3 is CASNLPGETQYF. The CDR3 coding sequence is TGTGCCAGCAACCTCCCGGGGGAGACCCAGTACTTC.

The CDR3 spells CASSQLLENNSPLHF. CDR3 sequence (DNA): TGTGCCAGCAGCCAATTACTAGAAAACAATTCACCCCTCCACTTT. The chain combines TRBV4-2 with TRBJ1-6; the D is unclear. Germline V gene lookup returns CDR1 LGHNA and CDR2 YNFKEQ. The germline V and J ends were trimmed by 2 bases and 7 bases, with 12 bases remaining between them. The length of the CDR3 is 15 residues.